The clone carrying this T cell receptor (beta chain) was seen ten or more times. The sample comes from a study of Graves' ophthalmopathy and Graves' hyperthyroidism. This CDR3 spans 14 amino acids. The V and J ends lost 4 bases and 1 base respectively, with 14 bases between them. Germline CDR1 and CDR2: DFQATT and SNEGSKA (reference sequence). TCR beta CDR3 regions were amplified from RNA transcripts. Amplification began with first-round RT-PCR using HTBI primers, then second-round multiplex PCR was performed. TCRdb re-derived calls from the multiplex PCR reads in MiXCR, one entry per CDR3 protein. The data show about 340,000 distinct CDR3 sequences, around a sixth seen once.

The TCR comes from an adult man with Graves' ophthalmopathy. This rearrangement joins TRBV20-1 to TRBJ2-7; D may be TRBD2 (6 bases). Material: peripheral blood. The CDR3 region is CSATRDFNSYEQYF. CDR3 nucleotides: TGCAGTGCTACCCGGGACTTTAATTCCTACGAGCAGTACTTC.